The rows below give T cell receptor beta chains drawn from one sample of a study of T-cell memory formation after mild COVID-19. TCRdb independently ran MiXCR on the 5' RACE reads; one entry per CDR3 protein. This sample has about 340,000 distinct CDR3 sequences, with around 13% found just once. Sequencing was done on a sample of PBMCs or a T cell subset sorted from them (not recorded which). Every receptor here comes from a man between 18 and 35 years old who had mild COVID-19 (a few samples of this study predate the infection). Cell type and time point are not known. Both conserved end residues are part of each CDR3. D genes are given only for firm matches. Expanded clones are given a class, and other clones once, few, many or no size at all.

DNA,CDR3,D,size,V,J
TGCGCCAGCAGCCAAGACGGGGATGTGACTGAAGCTTTCTTT,CASSQDGDVTEAFF,NA,NA,TRBV4-1,TRBJ1-1
TGCGCCAGCAGCCCACCCGGGGCTACGGAGCAGTACTTC,CASSPPGATEQYF,NA,few,TRBV5-1,TRBJ2-7
TGTGCCAGCAGTTCCCTCCTAGCGGGGACCACAGATACGCAGTATTTT,CASSSLLAGTTDTQYF,TRBD2,few,TRBV6-2/TRBV6-3,TRBJ2-3
TGTGCCAGCAGCCGGGGGACGAACACTGAAGCTTTCTTT,CASSRGTNTEAFF,NA,NA,TRBV3-1,TRBJ1-1
TGTGCCAGCACCTATGGAAGGGGAGACAATGAGCAGTTCTTC,CASTYGRGDNEQFF,NA,NA,TRBV5-6,TRBJ2-1
TGTGCCAGCACCCTGACAGGGGGTTACACCGGGGAGCTGTTTTTT,CASTLTGGYTGELFF,TRBD1,many,TRBV7-2,TRBJ2-2
TGTGCCATCCCAGGGCGAGGGTACACCGGGGAGCTGTTTTTT,CAIPGRGYTGELFF,NA,once,TRBV7-9,TRBJ2-2
TGCGCCAGCAGGCCCGGGACAGGGTTCGATGAGCAGTTCTTC,CASRPGTGFDEQFF,TRBD1,few,TRBV5-1,TRBJ2-1
TGTGCCAGCAGCTTTACTAGCGGGGGAGACAATGAGCAGTTCTTC,CASSFTSGGDNEQFF,TRBD2,many,TRBV7-6,TRBJ2-1
TGTGCCAGCAGCGTAGTCGCGGATAGCACAGATACGCAGTATTTT,CASSVVADSTDTQYF,NA,NA,TRBV9,TRBJ2-3
TGTGCCAGCAGCTTAGCCACTAGCGGGGGACTCACAGATACGCAGTATTTT,CASSLATSGGLTDTQYF,TRBD2,NA,TRBV7-2,TRBJ2-3
TGTGCCAGCAGCCAAGGAGTCTCGAGGGGGGCCTACCAAGAGACCCAGTACTTC,CASSQGVSRGAYQETQYF,NA,NA,TRBV4-2,TRBJ2-5
TGCAGTGTGCCGGGACAGATTAATGAAAAACTGTTTTTT,CSVPGQINEKLFF,TRBD1,few,TRBV20-1,TRBJ1-4
TGCGCCAGCAGCTTGGGCCCTACAGGGGGCGTACGGTCACCCCTCCACTTT,CASSLGPTGGVRSPLHF,TRBD1,NA,TRBV5-1,TRBJ1-6
TGTGCCAGCAGCTTCTATCGAGCTGAAGCTTTCTTT,CASSFYRAEAFF,NA,NA,TRBV7-3,TRBJ1-1
TGTGCTAGTGGTTCCGGAGGGGGCACCGGGGAGCTGTTTTTT,CASGSGGGTGELFF,NA,few,TRBV12-5,TRBJ2-2
TGTGCCACCAGTGATTTAGGCCCCATGGATACGCAGTATTTT,CATSDLGPMDTQYF,NA,NA,TRBV24-1,TRBJ2-3